The rows below give T cell receptor beta chains drawn from one sample of a study of beta chain features in type 1 diabetes. The protocol was immunoSEQ multiplex PCR, while the TCRdb copy is restricted to in-frame clones and leaves out a portion. Altogether 300,000 to 350,000 clones are present, 9.3% being singletons, with the ten largest covering around 1%. The sequenced sample was central memory CD4+ T cells from blood. Receptor source: a man between 25 and 39 years old with type 1 diabetes. The CDR3 runs from the conserved cysteine through the conserved F or W. A D gene is named only where the DNA matches it firmly. Not every row has a clone size; where given, it reads once, few, many or a size class.

. TRBJ1-5 TRBV6-1 few CASSEGVREGNQPQHF TGTGCCAGCAGTGAAGGGGTCCGGGAGGGGAACCAGCCCCAGCATTTT
TRBD2 TRBJ2-3 TRBV7-2 . CASSSRLAGGTDTQYF TGTGCCAGCAGCTCCCGACTAGCGGGGGGCACAGATACGCAGTATTTT
TRBD1 TRBJ1-4 TRBV25-1 . CASNWTGDWRGEKLFF TGTGCCAGCAATTGGACAGGGGATTGGCGTGGAGAAAAACTGTTTTTT
. TRBJ1-2 TRBV7-9 . CASSRTENYGYTF TGTGCCAGCAGCCGGACAGAGAACTATGGCTACACCTTC
TRBD1 TRBJ2-5 TRBV13 few CASSSLTGEETQYF TGTGCCAGCAGCTCCCTGACAGGGGAGGAGACCCAGTACTTC
TRBD1 TRBJ2-3 TRBV7-9 . CASSATGTGGDTQYF TGTGCCAGCAGCGCGACCGGGACAGGGGGAGATACGCAGTATTTT
TRBD2 TRBJ2-3 TRBV7-2 few CASSLYFLAAGGTDTQYF TGTGCCAGCAGCTTGTATTTCCTAGCGGCTGGGGGGACAGATACGCAGTATTTT
. TRBJ2-1 TRBV20-1 . CSARNYNEQFF TGCAGTGCAAGGAACTATAATGAGCAGTTCTTC
. TRBJ1-2 TRBV10-3 few CAISEGSGAIYGYTF TGTGCCATCAGTGAGGGTTCGGGGGCAATTTATGGCTACACCTTC
. TRBJ2-1 TRBV30 . CAWSVGAVNEQFF TGTGCCTGGAGTGTCGGCGCGGTCAATGAGCAGTTCTTC
. TRBJ2-3 TRBV6-1 . CASSLSGPTDTQYF TGTGCCAGCAGTCTCAGCGGACCCACAGATACGCAGTATTTT
TRBD1 TRBJ2-1 TRBV7-9 few CASSLVPTGQNEQFF TGTGCCAGCAGCTTAGTTCCGACAGGGCAAAATGAGCAGTTCTTC
TRBD1 TRBJ1-2 TRBV19 . CASSGQGVYGYTF TGTGCCAGTAGCGGACAGGGTGTATATGGCTACACCTTC
. TRBJ1-6 TRBV7-9 . CASTPGNRDSPLHF TGTGCCAGCACCCCCGGGAACAGGGATTCACCCCTCCACTTT
. TRBJ2-5 TRBV2 . CASSVLETQYF TGTGCCAGCAGTGTATTAGAGACCCAGTACTTC
. TRBJ2-5 TRBV18 . CASSPILQETQYF TGTGCCAGCTCACCGATCCTCCAAGAGACCCAGTACTTC
. TRBJ2-3 TRBV5-5 few CASSISPRGETDTQYF TGTGCCAGCAGCATATCTCCCAGGGGGGAGACAGATACGCAGTATTTT
. TRBJ2-1 TRBV2 few CASSGATSVEGEQFF TGTGCCAGCAGTGGGGCGACTAGTGTGGAGGGTGAGCAGTTCTTC
TRBD2 TRBJ2-7 TRBV6-5 . CAPGGYRQAEQYF TGTGCCCCCGGGGGGTACCGTCAGGCCGAGCAGTACTTC
TRBD1 TRBJ1-6 TRBV4-3 few CASSSRTGGNNSPLHF TGCGCCAGCAGCTCAAGAACAGGGGGGAATAATTCACCCCTCCACTTT
TRBD2 TRBJ2-1 TRBV28 few CASTPYGGGHNEQFF TGTGCCAGCACCCCCTACGGGGGGGGCCACAATGAGCAGTTCTTC
. TRBJ2-2 TRBV6-1 many CASSEVRQTNTGELFF TGTGCCAGCAGTGAAGTAAGGCAGACGAACACCGGGGAGCTGTTTTTT